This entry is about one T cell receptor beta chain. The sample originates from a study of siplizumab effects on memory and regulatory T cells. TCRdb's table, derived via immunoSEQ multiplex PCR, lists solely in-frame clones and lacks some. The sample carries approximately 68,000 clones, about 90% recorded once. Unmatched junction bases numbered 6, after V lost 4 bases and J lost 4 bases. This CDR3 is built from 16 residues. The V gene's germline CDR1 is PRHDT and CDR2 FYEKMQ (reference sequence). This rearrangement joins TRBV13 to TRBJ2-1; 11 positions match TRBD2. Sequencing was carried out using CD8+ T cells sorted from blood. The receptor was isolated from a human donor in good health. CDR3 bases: TGTGCCAGCAGCTCCTTAGCGGGAGGGGTATACAATGAGCAGTTCTTC. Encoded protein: CASSSLAGGVYNEQFF.